What follows are 21 T cell receptor beta chains derived from one specimen sequenced in a study of CXCR3-negative and CXCR3-positive naive CD8 T cells. Whole-study findings and limits: CXCR3-positive naive cells had more hydrophobic TRB CDR3s than CXCR3-negative naive cells.

These receptors have no known antigen. All TRB cDNA libraries came from 5' RACE performed with UMI labels. TCRdb reprocessed the 5' RACE reads and keeps a single row for each CDR3 protein, giving no DNA. This table lists roughly 100,000 distinct CDR3 sequences. Sequencing input: naive CXCR3+ CD8+ T cells from blood. The subset is: CD45RO-CCR7+CD27+CD95- naive CD8+ T cells expressing CXCR3 (TNR3+). The receptors originated from a human donor in good health. Some clones in this sample may be carry-over from other donors' samples.

The chain combines TRBV12-3 or TRBV12-4 with TRBJ2-7; TCRdb designates TRBD2, a call that cannot be tested without DNA. The CDR3 loop spans 14 amino acids. The CDR3 loop is CASSPIAGSYEQYF.

The chain recombines TRBV7-9 with TRBJ2-3; the D gene TCRdb calls, TRBD1, cannot be checked with no DNA. Germline-derived CDR1 and CDR2 are SEHNR and FQNEAQ (reference sequence). CDR3 size: 14 residues. The CDR3: CASSPGQGTDTQYF.

CDR3 loop: CASSLGDRGRETQYF. This sequence joins TRBV7-2 and TRBJ2-5; no DNA is available, so the TRBD1 call from TCRdb remains unchecked. This CDR3 is 15 amino acids long. Germline V gene sequence: CDR1 SGHTA, CDR2 FQGNSA.

The chain carries TRBV27 and TRBJ2-7; with no DNA, the TCRdb D assignment of TRBD1 cannot be verified. The CDR3 contains 14 residues. Germline CDR1 is MNHEY and CDR2 is SMNVEV (reference sequence). CDR3 residues: CASSLWTGGYEQYF.

The J gene is TRBJ2-7, the V gene TRBV25-1. Germline lookup yields CDR1 MGHDK and CDR2 SYGVNS. The CDR3 sequence is 12 residues long. This CDR3 reads CASSELAAEQYF.

The chain couples TRBV29-1 to TRBJ1-2; absent DNA, TCRdb's TRBD1 call cannot be checked. The germline V gene has CDR1 SQVTM and CDR2 ANQGSEA. CDR3 length: 14 residues. The CDR3 sequence: CSVEGVQGAHGYTF.

The chain has TRBV29-1 and TRBJ2-7; with no DNA, the TCRdb D assignment of TRBD2 cannot be verified. There are 13 residues in the CDR3. CDR1 is SQVTM and CDR2 is ANQGSEA in the germline V gene. CDR3 residues: CSARLAVSYEQYF.

The chain has TRBV11-3 and TRBJ1-2; TCRdb's D call of TRBD1 is untestable without DNA. Per germline, CDR1 SGHNT and CDR2 YENEEA. The CDR3 runs 15 residues. The CDR3 loop reads CASSGPSAPRSGYTF. The complete variable domain, with remaining parts taken from reference TRBV11-3 and TRBJ1-2, reads EAGVVQSPRYKIIEKKQPVAFWCNPISGHNTLYWYLQNLGQGPELLIRYENEEAVDDSQLPKDRFSAERLKGVDSTLKIQPAELGDSAVYLCASSGPSAPRSGYTFGSGTRLTVV.

The rearrangement joins TRBV14 to TRBJ1-6. Germline CDR1 and CDR2: SGHDN and FVKESK. The CDR3 is made up of 13 amino acids. CDR3 residues: CASSQGIGSPLHF.

This chain uses TRBV7-8 with TRBJ1-5; TCRdb reports TRBD1, a call that lacks DNA to check it against. CDR3 size: 14 residues. Germline CDR1 is SGHVS and CDR2 is FQNEAQ. CDR3 sequence reads: CASSPGGGGGPQHF.

The chain combines TRBV6-5 with TRBJ2-3; the TRBD2 assignment by TCRdb is unverifiable without DNA. This CDR3 is built from 16 residues. CDR1 MNHEY and CDR2 SVGAGI come from the germline V gene. The chain's CDR3 is CASRPLLAGATDTQYF.

The V and J genes are TRBV6-2 or TRBV6-3 and TRBJ2-7. CDR3 length: 11 amino acids. CDR1 and CDR2 from the germline V gene are MNHEY and SVGEGT. The CDR3 region is CASSLSHEQYF.

V is TRBV7-9 and J is TRBJ2-7; the TCRdb call, TRBD1, lacks DNA for checking. This CDR3 contains 14 residues. Germline CDR1 reads SEHNR; CDR2 reads FQNEAQ (reference sequence). The CDR3 sequence is CASSHPGQGYEQYF.

J is TRBJ1-5 and V is TRBV27; with no DNA, the TCRdb D assignment of TRBD1 cannot be verified. The CDR3 has 13 amino acids. Germline V gene data show CDR1 as MNHEY and CDR2 as SMNVEV (reference sequence). The CDR3 loop is CASGQVLNQPQHF.

CDR3 residues: CASSRYPDGNEKLFF. The chain uses TRBV28 and TRBJ1-4. Germline CDR1 MDHEN, CDR2 SYDVKM. CDR3 length: 15 amino acids.

V and J are TRBV5-5 and TRBJ2-7. The germline V gene has CDR1 SGHKS and CDR2 YYEKEE (reference sequence). This CDR3 is 13 amino acids long. Here the CDR3 reads CASSGDATYEQYF.

The chain recombines TRBV7-9 with TRBJ1-1; TCRdb selects TRBD1, and the lack of DNA leaves this call unchecked. The CDR3 sequence is 15 residues long. Germline CDR1 SEHNR, CDR2 FQNEAQ (reference sequence). CDR3 sequence reads: CASSRSTGVKTEAFF.

CDR3 sequence: CSVGPSTEGGYTF. This chain connects TRBV29-1 to TRBJ1-2; TCRdb reports TRBD1, a call that lacks DNA to check it against. CDR3 length: 13 amino acids. Germline CDR1 reads SQVTM; CDR2 reads ANQGSEA.

This rearrangement joins TRBV29-1 to TRBJ2-2; TCRdb's assignment of TRBD2 cannot be checked, as there is no DNA. The CDR3 length is 14 residues. Germline values: CDR1 SQVTM, CDR2 ANQGSEA. CDR3 residues: CSVGEREGTGELFF.

The chain carries TRBV5-5 and TRBJ2-7; TCRdb names TRBD1, which stays unverified in the absence of DNA. The V gene's germline CDR1 is SGHKS and CDR2 YYEKEE (reference sequence). The CDR3 consists of 16 residues. The CDR3 here is CASSLTGTGASYEQYF.

This chain uses TRBV7-9 with TRBJ2-7; checking the TCRdb D call of TRBD1 is not possible without DNA. This CDR3 is built from 14 residues. Germline-derived CDR1 and CDR2 are SEHNR and FQNEAQ (reference sequence). The CDR3 loop is CASSSGQGPYEQYF.